What follows are 18 T cell receptor beta chains derived from one specimen sequenced in a study of blood T cell repertoires in COVID-19. TCRdb keeps only in-frame clones here, not all; method: immunoSEQ multiplex PCR. The table lists about 210,000 clones, just over 90% of them singletons, with about 1.3% in the top ten. The sequencing sample was made of peripheral blood. These receptors were taken from a man between 25 and 39 years old with acute or convalescent COVID-19.

This rearrangement joins TRBV5-1 to TRBJ2-3; 12 bases are shared with TRBD2. With V trimmed by 3 bases and J by 2 bases, 1 base remained unmatched. Germline V gene lookup returns CDR1 SGHRS and CDR2 YFSETQ. CDR3 length equals 15 residues. The CDR3 bases are TGCGCCAGCAGCTGGACTAGCGGGGACACAGATACGCAGTATTTT. Protein sequence: CASSWTSGDTDTQYF.

The rearrangement uses TRBV30 and TRBJ1-2; no clear D gene. Germline CDR1 is GTSNPN and CDR2 is SVGIG (reference sequence). Trimming pared 1 base from V and 2 bases from J, leaving 5 bases between. The CDR3 is 12 residues long. The CDR3 loop is CAWSAGNYGYTF. CDR3 nucleotides: TGTGCCTGGAGTGCGGGAAACTATGGCTACACCTTC.

There are a few counts of this clone. J is TRBJ1-1 and V is TRBV6-5; D gene uncertain. Trimming shortened V by 6 bases and J by 0 bases, and 14 bases separated the two germline ends. Germline V gene lookup returns CDR1 MNHEY and CDR2 SVGAGI. This CDR3 has 15 residues. This chain's CDR3 is CASSRRRGMNTEAFF. As DNA, the CDR3 is TGTGCCAGCAGCCGCCGAAGAGGTATGAACACTGAAGCTTTCTTT.

In nucleotides, the CDR3 is TGTGCCAGCAGCCGGGACTACAACAATGAGCAGTTCTTC. It specifies CASSRDYNNEQFF. The gene calls are TRBV13 and TRBJ2-1; 7 nucleotides agree with TRBD2. The V segment lost 5 bases and the J segment 5 bases; nucleotides outside the gene matches: 3. The CDR3 length is 13 residues. Germline V gene data show CDR1 as PRHDT and CDR2 as FYEKMQ (reference sequence).

This clone was detected only a few times. This sequence joins TRBV5-4 and TRBJ2-5; D not certain. This CDR3 is 13 amino acids long. Trimming cost V 1 base and J 5 bases, with 9 bases left between them. Germline loops: CDR1 SGHNT, CDR2 YYREEE (reference sequence). The CDR3 bases are TGTGCCAGCAGCTTGAGGCAAGCGGAGACCCAGTACTTC. Translating it yields CASSLRQAETQYF. Combining the CDR3 with reference TRBV5-4 and TRBJ2-5 gives the whole variable domain ETGVTQSPTHLIKTRGQQVTLRCSSQSGHNTVSWYQQALGQGPQFIFQYYREEENGRGNFPPRFSGLQFPNYSSELNVNALELDDSALYLCASSLRQAETQYFGPGTRLLVL.

This sequence joins TRBV5-1 and TRBJ2-3, with 7 nucleotides matching TRBD2. V was pared by 0 bases and J by 9 bases, with 4 bases of the junction left unmatched. This CDR3 is 13 amino acids long. The germline gives CDR1 SGHRS, CDR2 YFSETQ. The CDR3 DNA reads TGCGCCAGCAGCTTGGGCGGGGGACTAACGCAGTATTTT. Translating gives CASSLGGGLTQYF.

This chain connects TRBV6-6 to TRBJ1-6; 10 bases line up with TRBD1. CDR3 length: 16 residues. V lost 6 bases to trimming and J lost 7 bases; unmatched junction nucleotides: 9. CDR1 is MNHNY, CDR2 SVGAGI, per germline (reference sequence). CDR3 residues: CASSLTGGAGNSPLHF. The CDR3, as DNA: TGTGCCAGCAGCCTGACAGGGGGCGCCGGGAATTCACCCCTCCACTTT.

This clone was seen just once. This chain uses TRBV20-1 with TRBJ2-7; the D is unclear. The CDR3 extends over 11 amino acids. Germline assignment: CDR1 DFQATT and CDR2 SNEGSKA (reference sequence). The DNA for the CDR3 is TGCAGCTTATTAGTTAAATACGAGCAGTACTTC. This translates into CSLLVKYEQYF.

The chain employs TRBV12-5 and TRBJ1-6; TRBD1 is a possible D gene (5 bases). Per germline, CDR1 LGHNT and CDR2 FRNRAP. V lost 1 base to trimming and J lost 8 bases, with 6 bases between them. This CDR3 has 13 amino acids. In nucleotides, the CDR3 is TGTGCTAGTGGTTTGGAAGGGGATTCACCCCTCCACTTT. Translation: CASGLEGDSPLHF.

The V call is TRBV18, the J call TRBJ2-3, with 7 bases matching TRBD2. V shed 2 bases, J shed 4 bases, and the junction held 6 bases outside the gene matches. From germline, CDR1 is KGHSH and CDR2 LQKENI. This CDR3 is built from 15 residues. The CDR3 loop reads CASSPGGRVPDTQYF. Written as DNA, the CDR3 is TGTGCCAGCTCACCAGGCGGGAGAGTCCCAGATACGCAGTATTTT.

V is TRBV28 and J is TRBJ2-5; D is perhaps TRBD1 (6 bases). Germline CDR1 MDHEN, CDR2 SYDVKM. The V and J ends lost 4 bases and 5 bases respectively, with 11 bases between them. This CDR3 comprises 13 residues. The DNA for the CDR3 is TGTGCCAGCAGTTCAGGGGTCTGGGAGACCCAGTACTTC. Residues: CASSSGVWETQYF.

The chain carries TRBV7-2 and TRBJ1-1, with a possible D match to TRBD1 (5 bases). Germline V gene sequence: CDR1 SGHTA, CDR2 FQGNSA. The V end was cut by 1 base, the J end by 0 bases, with 12 bases between. The CDR3 covers 16 residues. DNA for the CDR3: TGTGCCAGCAGCTTAGGCGGGACGTACCTGAACACTGAAGCTTTCTTT. This translates into CASSLGGTYLNTEAFF.

This chain uses TRBV19 with TRBJ1-6; no clear D. The CDR3 totals 13 residues. Trimming removed 5 bases from V and 9 bases from J, with 11 bases in between. From germline, CDR1 is LNHDA and CDR2 SQIVND (reference sequence). CDR3 amino acids: CASSPGPPSPLHF. The DNA of the CDR3 is TGTGCCAGTAGTCCGGGTCCCCCTTCACCCCTCCACTTT.

The gene calls are TRBV4-1 and TRBJ2-2; 7 nucleotides match TRBD2. The germline V gene encodes CDR1 MGHRA and CDR2 YSYEKL. V was pared by 1 base and J by 5 bases, with 4 bases of the junction left unmatched. The CDR3 runs 15 residues. The CDR3 coding sequence is TGCGCCAGCAGCCAAGCGCCTAGCGGTACCGGGGAGCTGTTTTTT. Translated, it gives CASSQAPSGTGELFF.

The rearrangement uses TRBV24-1 and TRBJ2-3; TRBD1 agrees at 9 bases. The CDR3 totals 18 residues. Germline CDR1 reads KGHDR; CDR2 reads SFDVKD. Losses at the gene ends were 3 bases for V and 3 bases for J; bases not matched to a gene: 12. The CDR3 DNA reads as TGTGCCACCAGTGATCCCTTTGCCGGGACAGGGCTGACAGATACGCAGTATTTT. It yields the protein CATSDPFAGTGLTDTQYF.

The chain carries TRBV27 and TRBJ2-2; TRBD2 matches 7 bases. Germline V gene sequence: CDR1 MNHEY, CDR2 SMNVEV (reference sequence). The trim removed 7 bases at V and 6 bases at J, leaving 8 bases unmatched. CDR3 length: 14 residues. The CDR3 coding sequence is TGTGCCAGCATTTCCATGGGACTACCCGGGGAGCTGTTTTTT. It translates to CASISMGLPGELFF.

This chain uses TRBV4-1 with TRBJ1-5; D uncertain. V was pared by 1 base and J by 6 bases, with 7 bases between. The CDR3 is made up of 13 amino acids. Germline CDR1 is MGHRA and CDR2 is YSYEKL. Written as DNA, the CDR3 is TGCGCCAGCAGCCAAGTTATGAGTCAGCCCCAGCATTTT. The encoded protein is CASSQVMSQPQHF.

This chain links TRBV18 with TRBJ1-1, with D uncertain. This CDR3 contains 14 residues. Trimming shortened V by 3 bases and J by 5 bases, and 13 bases separated the two germline ends. Per the germline V gene, CDR1 is KGHSH and CDR2 is LQKENI. The CDR3 DNA reads TGTGCCAGCTCACCCCTACATGACGGGACTGAAGCTTTCTTT. Translated, it gives CASSPLHDGTEAFF.